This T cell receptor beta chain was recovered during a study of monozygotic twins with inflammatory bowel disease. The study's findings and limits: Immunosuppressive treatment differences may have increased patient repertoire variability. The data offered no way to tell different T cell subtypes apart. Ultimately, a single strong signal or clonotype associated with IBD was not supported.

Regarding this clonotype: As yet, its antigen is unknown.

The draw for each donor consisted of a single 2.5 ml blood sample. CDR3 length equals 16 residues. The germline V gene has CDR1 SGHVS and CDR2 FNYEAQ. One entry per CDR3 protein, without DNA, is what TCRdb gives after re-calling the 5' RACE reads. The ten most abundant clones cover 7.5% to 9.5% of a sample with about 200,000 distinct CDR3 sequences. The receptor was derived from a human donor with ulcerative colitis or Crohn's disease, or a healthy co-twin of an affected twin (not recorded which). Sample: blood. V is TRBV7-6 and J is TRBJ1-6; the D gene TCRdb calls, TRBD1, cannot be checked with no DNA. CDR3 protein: CASSSEGIGSLGPLHF.